This record covers a single TCR beta chain. Its antigen remains unknown. The study ran its PCR with 60 Vbeta and 13 Jbeta primers. Sequencing was performed with immunoSEQ multiplex PCR; in TCRdb, only in-frame clones are kept and a portion is missing. The sample includes tens of thousands of clones. This sample is part of a study of cytomegalovirus exposure and HLA in healthy donors. Study results and limitations: Later on, a genetic analysis was performed. It linked a missense variant in DCLRE1C with V- and J-gene trimming of TCR beta.

Healthy bone marrow donors made up the donor group. Trimming left V 6 bases short and J 8 bases short, with 10 bases between. This CDR3 contains 11 residues. Germline V lookup: CDR1 DFQATT, CDR2 SNEGSKA (reference sequence). The V and J genes are TRBV20-1 and TRBJ1-4, with a possible D match to TRBD1 (6 bases). The receptor comes from a woman between 40 and 55 years old in good health and CMV-seropositive. Sequenced sample: PBMCs. The CDR3 here is CSAPGQEKLFF. The CDR3 coding sequence is TGCAGTGCCCCGGGACAAGAAAAACTGTTTTTT.